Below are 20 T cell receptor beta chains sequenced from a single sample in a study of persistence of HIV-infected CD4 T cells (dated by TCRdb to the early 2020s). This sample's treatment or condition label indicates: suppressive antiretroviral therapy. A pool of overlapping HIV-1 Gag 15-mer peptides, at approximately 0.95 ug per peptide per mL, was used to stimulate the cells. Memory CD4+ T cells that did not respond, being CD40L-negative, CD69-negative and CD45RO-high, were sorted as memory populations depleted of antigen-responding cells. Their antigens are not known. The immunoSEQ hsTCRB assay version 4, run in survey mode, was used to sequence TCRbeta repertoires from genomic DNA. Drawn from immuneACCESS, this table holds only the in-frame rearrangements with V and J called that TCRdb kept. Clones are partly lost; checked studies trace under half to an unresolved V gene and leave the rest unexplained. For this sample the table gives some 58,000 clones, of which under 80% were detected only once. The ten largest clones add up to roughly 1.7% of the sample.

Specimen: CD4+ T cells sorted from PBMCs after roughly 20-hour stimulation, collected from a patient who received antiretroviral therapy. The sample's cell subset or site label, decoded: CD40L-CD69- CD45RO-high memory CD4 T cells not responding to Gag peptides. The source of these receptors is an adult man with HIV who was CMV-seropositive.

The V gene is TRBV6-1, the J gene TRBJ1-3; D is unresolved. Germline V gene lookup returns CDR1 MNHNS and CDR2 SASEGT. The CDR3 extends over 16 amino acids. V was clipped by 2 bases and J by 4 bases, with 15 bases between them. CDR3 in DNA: TGTGCCAGCAGTGAATACGAGGCCCGGTCGGGAAACACCATATATTTT. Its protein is CASSEYEARSGNTIYF.

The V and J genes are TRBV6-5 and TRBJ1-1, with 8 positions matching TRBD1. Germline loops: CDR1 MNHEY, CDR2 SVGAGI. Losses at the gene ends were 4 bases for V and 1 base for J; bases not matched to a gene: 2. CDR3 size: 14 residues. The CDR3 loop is CASSFGQGNTEAFF. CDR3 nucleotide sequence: TGTGCCAGCAGTTTCGGACAGGGGAACACTGAAGCTTTCTTT.

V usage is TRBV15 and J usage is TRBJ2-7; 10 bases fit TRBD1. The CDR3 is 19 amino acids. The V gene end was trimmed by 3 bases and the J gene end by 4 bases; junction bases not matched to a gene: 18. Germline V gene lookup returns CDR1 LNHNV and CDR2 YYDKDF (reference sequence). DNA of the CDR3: TGTGCCACCAGCAGGGGTCTTATCGCGGCCGTGGACAGGGGGTACGAGCAGTACTTC. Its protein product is CATSRGLIAAVDRGYEQYF.

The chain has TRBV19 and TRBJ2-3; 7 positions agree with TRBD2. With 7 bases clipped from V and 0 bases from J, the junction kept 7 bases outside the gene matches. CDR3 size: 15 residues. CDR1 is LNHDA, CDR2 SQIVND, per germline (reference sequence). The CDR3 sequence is CASTPGGPSTDTQYF. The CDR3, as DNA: TGTGCCAGTACCCCGGGAGGTCCTAGCACAGATACGCAGTATTTT.

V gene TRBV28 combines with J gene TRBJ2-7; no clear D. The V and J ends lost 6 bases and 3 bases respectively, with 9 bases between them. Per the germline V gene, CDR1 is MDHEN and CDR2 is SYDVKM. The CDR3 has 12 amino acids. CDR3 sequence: CASRSYGYEQYF. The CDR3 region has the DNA TGTGCCAGCAGATCTTACGGCTACGAGCAGTACTTC.

CDR3 in DNA: TGTGCCAGCAGCGTAGTTGGGGATACGCAGTATTTT. It yields the protein CASSVVGDTQYF. The V call is TRBV9, the J call TRBJ2-3; D is undetermined. The CDR3 loop spans 12 amino acids. Trimming removed 0 bases at V and 6 bases at J, with 5 bases between. Germline-derived CDR1 and CDR2 are SGDLS and YYNGEE.

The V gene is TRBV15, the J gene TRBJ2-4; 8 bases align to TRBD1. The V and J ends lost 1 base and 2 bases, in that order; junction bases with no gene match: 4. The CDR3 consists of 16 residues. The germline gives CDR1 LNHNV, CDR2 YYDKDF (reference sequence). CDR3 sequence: CATSRVDRGTKNIQYF. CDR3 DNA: TGTGCCACCAGCAGAGTTGACAGGGGAACCAAAAACATTCAGTACTTC.

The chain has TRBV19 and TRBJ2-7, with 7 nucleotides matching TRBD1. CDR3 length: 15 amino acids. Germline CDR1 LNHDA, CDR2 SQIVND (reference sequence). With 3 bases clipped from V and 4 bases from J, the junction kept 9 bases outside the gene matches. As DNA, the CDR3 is TGTGCCAGTAGTATCAGGACAGGACCCTATTACGAGCAGTACTTC. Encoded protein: CASSIRTGPYYEQYF.

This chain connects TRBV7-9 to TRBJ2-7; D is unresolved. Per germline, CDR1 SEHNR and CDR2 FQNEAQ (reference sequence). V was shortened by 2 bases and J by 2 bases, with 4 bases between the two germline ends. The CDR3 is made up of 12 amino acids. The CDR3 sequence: CASSLQAYEQYF. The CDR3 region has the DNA TGTGCCAGCAGCTTACAGGCCTACGAGCAGTACTTC.

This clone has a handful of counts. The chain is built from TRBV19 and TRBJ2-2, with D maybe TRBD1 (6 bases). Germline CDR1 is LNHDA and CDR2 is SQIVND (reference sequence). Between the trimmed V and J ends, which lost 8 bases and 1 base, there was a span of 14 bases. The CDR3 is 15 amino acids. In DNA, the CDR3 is TGTGCCAGTCTACCGGGGACACTGAACACCGGGGAGCTGTTTTTT. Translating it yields CASLPGTLNTGELFF.

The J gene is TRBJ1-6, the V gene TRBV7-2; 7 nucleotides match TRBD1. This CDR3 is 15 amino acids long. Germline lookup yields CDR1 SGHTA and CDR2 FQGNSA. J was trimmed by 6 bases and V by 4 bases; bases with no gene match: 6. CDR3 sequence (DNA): TGTGCCAGCAGCTCCCCGGGACAGCGTAATTCACCCCTCCACTTT. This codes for CASSSPGQRNSPLHF.

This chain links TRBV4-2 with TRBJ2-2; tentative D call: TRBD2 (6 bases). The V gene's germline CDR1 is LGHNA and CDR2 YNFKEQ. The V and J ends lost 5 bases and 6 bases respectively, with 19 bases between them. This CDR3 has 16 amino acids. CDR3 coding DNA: TGTGCCAGCAGCTATAGGAACACGGGGAGGTCCGGGGAGCTGTTTTTT. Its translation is CASSYRNTGRSGELFF.

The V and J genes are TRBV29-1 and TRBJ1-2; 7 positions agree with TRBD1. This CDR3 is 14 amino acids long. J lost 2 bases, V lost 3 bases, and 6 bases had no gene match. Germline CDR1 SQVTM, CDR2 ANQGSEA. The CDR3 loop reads CSVEGQTGNYGYTF. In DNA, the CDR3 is TGCAGCGTTGAGGGACAGACAGGCAACTATGGCTACACCTTC.

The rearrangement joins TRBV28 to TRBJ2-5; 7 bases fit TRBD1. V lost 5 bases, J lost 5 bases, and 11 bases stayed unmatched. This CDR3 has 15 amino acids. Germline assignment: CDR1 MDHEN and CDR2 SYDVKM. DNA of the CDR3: TGTGCCAGCAGTCCAACCCGGGACAGACGGGAGACCCAGTACTTC. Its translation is CASSPTRDRRETQYF.

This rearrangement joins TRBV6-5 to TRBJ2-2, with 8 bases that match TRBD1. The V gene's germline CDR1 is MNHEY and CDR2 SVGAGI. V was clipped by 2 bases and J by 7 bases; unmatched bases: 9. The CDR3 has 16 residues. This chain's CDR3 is CASSYKSQGASGELFF. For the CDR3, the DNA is TGTGCCAGCAGTTACAAGTCCCAGGGGGCAAGCGGGGAGCTGTTTTTT.

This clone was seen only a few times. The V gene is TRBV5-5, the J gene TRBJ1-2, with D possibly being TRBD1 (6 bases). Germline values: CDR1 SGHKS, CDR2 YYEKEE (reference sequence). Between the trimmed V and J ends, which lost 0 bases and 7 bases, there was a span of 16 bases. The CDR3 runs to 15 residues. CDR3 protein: CASSLEGTSAFGYTF. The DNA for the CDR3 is TGTGCCAGCAGCTTGGAAGGGACAAGCGCTTTTGGCTACACCTTC.

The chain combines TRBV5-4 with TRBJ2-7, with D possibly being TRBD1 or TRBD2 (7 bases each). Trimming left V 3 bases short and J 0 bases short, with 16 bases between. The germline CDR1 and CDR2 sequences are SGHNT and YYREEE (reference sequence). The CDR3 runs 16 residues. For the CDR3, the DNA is TGTGCCAGCAGCTCCTCAGGGGGAGGGACCTCCTACGAGCAGTACTTC. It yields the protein CASSSSGGGTSYEQYF.

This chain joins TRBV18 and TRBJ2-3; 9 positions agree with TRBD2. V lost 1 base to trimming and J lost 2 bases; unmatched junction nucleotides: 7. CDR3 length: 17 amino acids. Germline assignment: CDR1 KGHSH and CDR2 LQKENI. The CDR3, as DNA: TGTGCCAGCTCACCACGGGCCAGCGGGGGGAACACAGATACGCAGTATTTT. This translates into CASSPRASGGNTDTQYF.

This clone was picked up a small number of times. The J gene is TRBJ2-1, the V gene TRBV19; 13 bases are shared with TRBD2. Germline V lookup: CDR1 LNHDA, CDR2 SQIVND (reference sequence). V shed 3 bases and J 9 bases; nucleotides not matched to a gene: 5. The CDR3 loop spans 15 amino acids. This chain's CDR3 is CASSITSGGVAEQFF. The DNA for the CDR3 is TGTGCCAGTAGTATTACTAGCGGGGGGGTGGCTGAGCAGTTCTTC.

The CDR3 DNA reads TGTGCCAGCAGGGCTGATTTACAACAAAGTCGGGCCAACGTCCTGACTTTC. It translates to CASRADLQQSRANVLTF. The chain has TRBV21-1 and TRBJ2-6; the table's D call of TRBD1 was not tested on the DNA. TRBV21-1 is annotated as a pseudogene. The CDR3 runs to 17 residues.